Following are 28 T cell receptor beta chains from one sample sequenced in a study of T cell responses to AZD1222 COVID-19 vaccine. Measured with immunoSEQ multiplex PCR; TCRdb has only the in-frame clones, and not every one. The data show some 110,000 clones, about 89% seen once. The sequencing here drew on peripheral blood, taken 28 days after the second dose of the MenACWY control vaccine. These receptors all come from an adult who received the MenACWY meningococcal vaccine as a control.

The table lists this clone with a few counts. V and J are TRBV11-2 and TRBJ2-7; possibly TRBD2 for D (6 bases). The germline V and J ends were trimmed by 4 bases and 1 base, with 17 bases remaining between them. The germline gives CDR1 SGHAT, CDR2 FQNNGV. The CDR3 spans 16 residues. CDR3 sequence reads: CASSSSGLRGSYEQYF. Here the CDR3 DNA reads TGTGCCAGCAGCTCATCGGGACTCCGGGGGTCCTACGAGCAGTACTTC.

This chain joins TRBV19 and TRBJ2-2; D remains unclear. The CDR3 covers 13 residues. V was cut by 4 bases and J by 0 bases, with 3 bases left in between. Germline loops: CDR1 LNHDA, CDR2 SQIVND (reference sequence). The CDR3 protein is CASSNPNTGELFF. The CDR3 DNA is TGTGCCAGTAGTAATCCGAACACCGGGGAGCTGTTTTTT.

This clone was seen only a few times. The chain recombines TRBV7-2 with TRBJ1-1; a weak D match, TRBD1 (6 bases). Germline CDR1 is SGHTA and CDR2 is FQGNSA. Trimming cost V 4 bases and J 4 bases, with 16 bases left between them. The CDR3 is 15 amino acids. The DNA for the CDR3 is TGTGCCAGCAGCTCGGACAGCCGGAGGGGCACTGAAGCTTTCTTT. Residues: CASSSDSRRGTEAFF.

The V call is TRBV4-3, the J call TRBJ1-2; 7 nucleotides match TRBD1. Germline V gene lookup returns CDR1 LGHNA and CDR2 YSLEER. After removal of 1 base from V and 6 bases from J, the junction contained 2 bases not matched to a gene. This CDR3 has 13 amino acids. CDR3 sequence reads: CASSQGQGHGYTF. CDR3 coding DNA: TGCGCCAGCAGCCAAGGACAGGGCCATGGCTACACCTTC.

The chain joins TRBV18 to TRBJ1-1, with D tentatively TRBD1 (5 bases). The CDR3 consists of 14 residues. Trimming left V 2 bases short and J 1 base short, with 8 bases between. Germline assignment: CDR1 KGHSH and CDR2 LQKENI. The CDR3 here is CASSPVTGNTEAFF. The CDR3 bases are TGTGCCAGCTCACCAGTTACAGGGAACACTGAAGCTTTCTTT. The full variable domain, in which reference TRBV18 and TRBJ1-1 provide the parts outside the CDR3, is NAGVMQNPRHLVRRRGQEARLRCSPMKGHSHVYWYRQLPEEGLKFMVYLQKENIIDESGMPKERFSAEFPKEGPSILRIQQVVRGDSAAYFCASSPVTGNTEAFFGQGTRLTVV.

The V and J genes are TRBV6-2 or TRBV6-3 and TRBJ2-1; TRBD2 matches 12 bases. The CDR3 totals 15 residues. V lost 4 bases, J lost 4 bases, and 2 bases stayed unmatched. Per germline, CDR1 MNHEY and CDR2 SVGEGT. The CDR3 loop reads CASSSSGGGYNEQFF. CDR3 nucleotides: TGTGCCAGCAGTTCTAGCGGGGGGGGATACAATGAGCAGTTCTTC.

As DNA, the CDR3 is TGTGCCAGCAGCTCCTACCCCCCGGAGGGGAGGGAGCAGTACTTC. It is translated as CASSSYPPEGREQYF. This chain connects TRBV5-8 to TRBJ2-7, with TRBD2 as a possible D gene (6 bases). V shed 3 bases and J shed 7 bases, with 20 bases lying between them. The CDR3 runs 15 residues. Germline V gives CDR1 SGHTS, CDR2 YDEGEE.

The chain joins TRBV5-1 to TRBJ1-1; D may be TRBD1 (6 bases). The germline gives CDR1 SGHRS, CDR2 YFSETQ. V was pared by 2 bases and J by 4 bases, with 9 bases between. The CDR3 runs 13 residues. DNA of the CDR3: TGCGCCAGCAGCTTCAGCAGGGGCACTGAAGCTTTCTTT. Protein sequence: CASSFSRGTEAFF.

V and J are TRBV5-4 and TRBJ1-1; D is perhaps TRBD1 (6 bases). The CDR3 extends over 14 amino acids. With 4 bases removed from V and 4 bases from J, the gap between germline ends came to 14 bases. Germline V gene lookup returns CDR1 SGHNT and CDR2 YYREEE (reference sequence). The CDR3 reads CASSPQQGSTEAFF. The CDR3 nucleotides are TGTGCCAGCAGCCCACAACAGGGCTCCACTGAAGCTTTCTTT.

The chain couples TRBV7-3 to TRBJ2-2, with D possibly matching TRBD2 (5 bases). Germline-derived CDR1 and CDR2 are SGHTA and FQGTGA. This CDR3 comprises 13 residues. V gave up 2 bases and J gave up 6 bases, with 7 bases separating them. DNA for the CDR3: TGTGCCAGCAGCTTAGCAGCGGCCGGGGAGCTGTTTTTT. Its translation is CASSLAAAGELFF.

The V and J genes are TRBV27 and TRBJ2-5; TRBD1 or TRBD2 may be the D gene (6 bases each). This CDR3 comprises 14 residues. V lost 6 bases, J lost 5 bases, and 16 bases lay in between. CDR1 is MNHEY and CDR2 is SMNVEV in the germline V gene (reference sequence). The CDR3 protein is CASSRTGAMETQYF. CDR3 nucleotide sequence: TGTGCCAGCAGCCGCACGGGGGCGATGGAGACCCAGTACTTC.

This clone was detected once. The gene calls are TRBV7-2 and TRBJ1-1, with a possible D match to TRBD1 (6 bases). CDR1 and CDR2 (germline): SGHTA, FQGNSA. Trimming cost V 5 bases and J 0 bases, with 19 bases left between them. CDR3 length: 17 residues. The CDR3 spells CASSVNRYRVVNTEAFF. CDR3 nucleotides: TGTGCCAGCAGCGTTAACAGATACAGGGTCGTGAACACTGAAGCTTTCTTT. The variable domain in full, completed from reference TRBV7-2 and TRBJ1-1, reads GAGVSQSPSNKVTEKGKDVELRCDPISGHTALYWYRQSLGQGLEFLIYFQGNSAPDKSGLPSDRFSAERTGGSVSTLTIQRTQQEDSAVYLCASSVNRYRVVNTEAFFGQGTRLTVV.

The chain carries TRBV4-3 and TRBJ2-7; TRBD1 matches at 11 bases. The CDR3 is made up of 16 amino acids. Germline CDR1 LGHNA, CDR2 YSLEER. V lost 1 base, J lost 4 bases, and 6 bases stayed unmatched. CDR3 coding DNA: TGCGCCAGCAGCCAAGCGTGGACAGGGGGCCAGTACGAGCAGTACTTC. Translation gives CASSQAWTGGQYEQYF.

CDR3 sequence: CASSVSRDGSYEQYF. CDR3 nucleotides: TGTGCCAGCAGCGTGTCGCGGGACGGATCCTACGAGCAGTACTTC. J is TRBJ2-7 and V is TRBV5-5; D might be TRBD2 (6 bases). Germline CDR1 SGHKS, CDR2 YYEKEE (reference sequence). Trimming shortened V by 4 bases and J by 1 base, and 15 bases separated the two germline ends. The CDR3 spans 15 residues.

As for this clone: The sample contains more than one DNA sequence encoding this CDR3. This chain links TRBV13 with TRBJ1-2; possibly TRBD1 for D (6 bases). The germline V gene has CDR1 PRHDT and CDR2 FYEKMQ (reference sequence). The CDR3 has 16 amino acids. Trimming left V 0 bases short and J 4 bases short, with 15 bases between. CDR3 nucleotide sequence: TGTGCCAGCAGCTTAGGCCGCGGGCGAGGGGGCTATGGCTACACCTTC. Translated, it gives CASSLGRGRGGYGYTF.

V is TRBV2 and J is TRBJ2-2, with 8 bases fitting TRBD1. The trim removed 6 bases at V and 9 bases at J, leaving 12 bases unmatched. The CDR3 length is 15 residues. CDR1 and CDR2 from the germline V gene are SNHLY and FYNNEI. The CDR3 nucleotides read TGTGCCAGCAGGGCCCTGACAGGGGCAAAGAGGGAGCTGTTTTTT. It is translated as CASRALTGAKRELFF.

This clone was seen a handful of times. The V call is TRBV3-1 (or the pseudogene TRBV3-2), the J call TRBJ2-5, with 7 bases aligning to TRBD1. The CDR3 has 14 amino acids. Germline-derived CDR1 and CDR2 are LGHDT and YNNKEL (reference sequence). The ends lost 8 bases at V and 1 base at J; junction bases unmatched: 7. In DNA form, the CDR3 reads TGTGCCAGCCGCCTACAGGGGATCCAAGAGACCCAGTACTTC. It encodes CASRLQGIQETQYF.

Written as DNA, the CDR3 is TGTGCCAGCAGCCAGGACCGGCGGGACAGGGACGGCTACACCTTC. This translates into CASSQDRRDRDGYTF. The gene calls are TRBV4-2 and TRBJ1-2; 9 bases map to TRBD1. This CDR3 is built from 15 residues. The germline CDR1 and CDR2 sequences are LGHNA and YNFKEQ. Trimming at V came to 3 bases and at J to 8 bases, leaving 10 bases not matched to a gene.

The chain links TRBV11-2 to TRBJ1-1; D is perhaps TRBD1 (5 bases). Germline V gene lookup returns CDR1 SGHAT and CDR2 FQNNGV. The CDR3 is 13 amino acids. With 3 bases removed from V and 7 bases from J, the gap between germline ends came to 12 bases. The CDR3 region is CASSFRAPLEAFF. The DNA for the CDR3 is TGTGCCAGCAGCTTCAGGGCCCCACTTGAAGCTTTCTTT.

The chain employs TRBV5-1 and TRBJ1-1, with no clear D. CDR3 size: 13 residues. Looked up from germline, CDR1 is SGHRS and CDR2 is YFSETQ. Trimming cost V 4 bases and J 1 base, with 8 bases left between them. CDR3 sequence: CASSLLTNTEAFF. CDR3 in DNA: TGCGCCAGCAGCCTGTTAACGAACACTGAAGCTTTCTTT.

The V and J genes are TRBV21-1 and TRBJ1-5. TRBV21-1 is tagged as a pseudogene. The CDR3 extends over 15 amino acids. The CDR3 loop reads CASHGVRRSNQPQHF. CDR3 DNA: TGTGCCAGCCACGGGGTGCGACGTAGCAATCAGCCCCAGCATTTT.

V and J are TRBV7-3 and TRBJ2-3, with D hard to call. Germline V lookup: CDR1 SGHTA, CDR2 FQGTGA. The length of the CDR3 is 17 residues. V lost 1 base to trimming and J lost 4 bases, with 18 bases between them. CDR3 sequence (DNA): TGTGCCAGCAGCTTAAGGCCCCCGGTAGCTACCGCAGATACGCAGTATTTT. Encoded protein: CASSLRPPVATADTQYF.

The CDR3 DNA reads as TGCGCCAGCAGCTTGGATGGGACAAAGATCTACGAGCAGTACTTC. It translates to CASSLDGTKIYEQYF. The chain links TRBV5-1 to TRBJ2-7; tentative D call: TRBD1 (6 bases). CDR1 SGHRS and CDR2 YFSETQ come from the germline V gene. The CDR3 contains 15 residues. V was pared by 0 bases and J by 3 bases, with 13 bases between.

The V and J genes are TRBV27 and TRBJ1-5; D is possibly TRBD1 (6 bases). The CDR3 spans 14 residues. V lost 1 base, J lost 9 bases, and 13 bases lay in between. CDR1 is MNHEY, CDR2 SMNVEV, per germline (reference sequence). In DNA, the CDR3 is TGTGCCAGCAGTTTATTGGGCAGGGGCTGGCCCCAGCATTTT. This codes for CASSLLGRGWPQHF.

The chain combines TRBV3-1 (or the pseudogene TRBV3-2) with TRBJ1-2; D uncertain. The CDR3 is 12 residues long. Germline values: CDR1 LGHDT, CDR2 YNNKEL (reference sequence). V lost 1 base, J lost 8 bases, and 8 bases lay in between. The CDR3, as DNA: TGTGCCAGCAGCCAAGTTCGGACCGGCTACACCTTC. Its translation: CASSQVRTGYTF.

J is TRBJ2-1 and V is TRBV28; D not resolved. The V end was cut by 6 bases, the J end by 8 bases, with 8 bases between. The germline CDR1 and CDR2 sequences are MDHEN and SYDVKM. The CDR3 contains 11 residues. DNA of the CDR3: TGTGCCAGCAGCTCTTTTTATGAGCAGTTCTTC. It yields the protein CASSSFYEQFF.

The CDR3 DNA sequence: TGTGCCAGCAGTAGTGGAACCGGGACAGGGGCCTCACCCCTCCACTTT. Amino acids: CASSSGTGTGASPLHF. V usage is TRBV28 and J usage is TRBJ1-6; 10 nucleotides align to TRBD1. V shed 5 bases, J shed 10 bases, and the junction held 11 bases outside the gene matches. The CDR3 consists of 16 residues. Germline loops: CDR1 MDHEN, CDR2 SYDVKM.

The rearrangement uses TRBV18 and TRBJ2-3, with D uncertain. CDR1 is KGHSH and CDR2 is LQKENI in the germline V gene. V lost 8 bases and J lost 4, with 7 bases in between. The CDR3 consists of 11 residues. CDR3 amino acids: CASQGPDTQYF. CDR3 coding DNA: TGTGCCAGCCAAGGGCCAGATACGCAGTATTTT.